Following are 21 T cell receptor beta chains from one sample sequenced in a study of blood T cell repertoires in COVID-19 (dated by TCRdb to the early 2020s). The library relied on the immunoSEQ multiplex PCR assay. TCRdb carries this immuneACCESS record with in-frame sequences only. Its versions omit some clonotypes, under half of them owing to an unresolved V gene in the studies checked, with the rest unexplained. In this sample the table shows 130,000 to 150,000 clones, over 75% of which occur a single time. Less than 2% of the sample lies in the top ten. Sample: peripheral blood. These receptors all come from a man between 70 and 80 years old with acute or convalescent COVID-19.

The V and J genes are TRBV7-3 and TRBJ1-1; D ambiguous. The germline V and J ends were trimmed by 1 base and 0 bases, with 9 bases remaining between them. The CDR3 consists of 15 residues. Germline V CDR1 and CDR2: SGHTA, FQGTGA. Written as DNA, the CDR3 is TGTGCCAGCAGCTTAAGGCAGGTTTTGAACACTGAAGCTTTCTTT. This gives the protein CASSLRQVLNTEAFF. Full variable domain (rest looked up from reference TRBV7-3 and TRBJ1-1): GAGVSQTPSNKVTEKGKYVELRCDPISGHTALYWYRQSLGQGPEFLIYFQGTGAADDSGLPNDRFFAVRPEGSVSTLKIQRTERGDSAVYLCASSLRQVLNTEAFFGQGTRLTVV.

The genes are TRBV7-7 and TRBJ2-5, with D possibly TRBD1 on 6 matching bases. The CDR3 is 14 amino acids. V dropped 4 bases and J dropped 2 bases, with 11 bases sitting between them. Germline CDR1 and CDR2: SSHAT and FNYEAQ (reference sequence). The CDR3 is CASSYRVGQETQYF. In DNA, the CDR3 is TGTGCCAGCAGCTACAGGGTGGGACAAGAGACCCAGTACTTC.

The chain uses TRBV5-8 and TRBJ1-5; D remains ambiguous. The CDR3 covers 14 residues. Germline V gene lookup returns CDR1 SGHTS and CDR2 YDEGEE. V dropped 4 bases and J dropped 5 bases, with 13 bases sitting between them. The CDR3 nucleotides read TGTGCCAGCAGCGAGCTGGACTTGGATCAGCCCCAGCATTTT. It is translated as CASSELDLDQPQHF.

The V call is TRBV5-5, the J call TRBJ2-1; 13 bases map to TRBD2. Germline V CDR1 and CDR2: SGHKS, YYEKEE (reference sequence). After removal of 1 base from V and 7 bases from J, the junction contained 8 bases not matched to a gene. The CDR3 runs 17 residues. CDR3 nucleotides: TGTGCCAGCAGCTTGTTCCCCGGGACTAGCGGGGTTAATGAGCAGTTCTTC. Translated, it gives CASSLFPGTSGVNEQFF.

This clone came up once. CDR3 DNA sequence: TGTGCCAGCAGCTTGTGGGGGGGGCAGGTGGGACGTCAGCCCCAGCATTTT. Translating gives CASSLWGGQVGRQPQHF. The chain is built from TRBV5-8 and TRBJ1-5, with a weak D call TRBD1 (6 bases). V lost 1 base to trimming and J lost 6 bases, with 20 bases between them. CDR1 is SGHTS and CDR2 is YDEGEE in the germline V gene. The CDR3 loop spans 17 amino acids.

The V and J genes are TRBV24-1 and TRBJ2-5; D is uncertain. This CDR3 comprises 15 residues. Germline V CDR1 and CDR2: KGHDR, SFDVKD. V lost 1 base, J lost 0 bases, and 8 bases lay in between. The CDR3 loop reads CATSDFSGDQETQYF. As DNA, the CDR3 is TGTGCCACCAGTGATTTCTCCGGAGACCAAGAGACCCAGTACTTC.

The rearrangement joins TRBV29-1 to TRBJ2-3, with D tentatively TRBD2 (5 bases). Per germline, CDR1 SQVTM and CDR2 ANQGSEA. V lost 4 bases to trimming and J lost 1 base, with 9 bases between them. The CDR3 is 13 amino acids. CDR3 in amino acids: CSVGSSGTDTQYF. The CDR3 DNA follows: TGCAGCGTTGGGAGTAGCGGCACAGATACGCAGTATTTT.

Points on this clone: Distinct nucleotide sequences in the sample also encode this CDR3. The V gene is TRBV19, the J gene TRBJ1-5; the match to TRBD1 covers 9 bases. The ends lost 5 bases at V and 4 bases at J; junction bases unmatched: 3. The germline V gene encodes CDR1 LNHDA and CDR2 SQIVND (reference sequence). The CDR3 length is 14 residues. The CDR3 spells CASSETGGNQPQHF. The CDR3 DNA is TGTGCCAGTAGTGAGACAGGGGGTAATCAGCCCCAGCATTTT.

This chain uses TRBV10-2 with TRBJ1-6; TRBD1 aligns across 10 bases. V shed 3 bases and J 10 bases; nucleotides not matched to a gene: 9. The germline CDR1 and CDR2 sequences are WSHSY and SAAADI. CDR3 length equals 16 residues. CDR3 in DNA: TGCGCCAGCAGTGACGGGACAGGGGTGGGACTCTCACCCCTCCACTTT. Encoded protein: CASSDGTGVGLSPLHF.

The CDR3 DNA is TGTGCCAGCAGTTTGACTAGCGTGGATACGCAGTATTTT. Residues: CASSLTSVDTQYF. V usage is TRBV28 and J usage is TRBJ2-3; TRBD2 matches at 8 bases. The CDR3 covers 13 residues. The germline CDR1 and CDR2 sequences are MDHEN and SYDVKM. V lost 3 bases and J lost 6; bases outside the gene matches: 2.

The CDR3 spells CASSRDRGAGELFF. The CDR3 coding sequence is TGTGCCAGCAGCCGGGACAGGGGGGCCGGGGAGCTGTTTTTT. The chain is built from TRBV6-4 and TRBJ2-2; TRBD1 matches at 11 bases. The CDR3 has 14 residues. V shed 6 bases, J shed 6 bases, and the junction held 3 bases outside the gene matches. CDR1 MRHNA and CDR2 SNTAGT come from the germline V gene.

The chain is built from TRBV6-5 and TRBJ2-7; TRBD1 is a possible D gene (7 bases). Between the trimmed V and J ends, which lost 0 bases and 2 bases, there was a span of 11 bases. The germline CDR1 and CDR2 sequences are MNHEY and SVGAGI. The CDR3 extends over 15 amino acids. The CDR3 loop reads CASSYSPRGAYEQYF. CDR3 DNA: TGTGCCAGCAGTTACTCCCCCAGGGGGGCCTACGAGCAGTACTTC.

The chain recombines TRBV5-4 with TRBJ2-5; D uncertain. Per germline, CDR1 SGHNT and CDR2 YYREEE (reference sequence). The CDR3 contains 13 residues. Trimming took off 2 bases at V and 5 bases at J, with 10 bases between the two ends. CDR3 DNA: TGTGCCAGCAGCTTCGACGCCGGGGAGACCCAGTACTTC. This encodes CASSFDAGETQYF.

V is TRBV5-1 and J is TRBJ2-2; 10 nucleotides agree with TRBD2. From germline, CDR1 is SGHRS and CDR2 YFSETQ. The CDR3 is made up of 16 amino acids. V dropped 1 base and J dropped 5; count of bases not matched to a gene: 5. For the CDR3, the DNA is TGCGCCAGCAGCTTGACCCCTAGCGGGAGTACCGGGGAGCTGTTTTTT. It translates to CASSLTPSGSTGELFF.

The chain combines TRBV28 with TRBJ2-5; 8 bases line up with TRBD2. After removal of 4 bases from V and 2 bases from J, the junction contained 15 bases not matched to a gene. This CDR3 has 18 amino acids. Germline values: CDR1 MDHEN, CDR2 SYDVKM. The CDR3 nucleotides read TGTGCCAGCAGTTATGGGAGATGGGCTAGCGGGCCGCAAGAGACCCAGTACTTC. This encodes CASSYGRWASGPQETQYF.

The V gene is TRBV19, the J gene TRBJ1-3; no firm D call. The CDR3 runs to 15 residues. CDR1 is LNHDA and CDR2 is SQIVND in the germline V gene (reference sequence). The V end lost 5 bases, the J end lost 0 bases, and 11 bases lay between the germline ends. The CDR3 reads CASSDLAASGNTIYF. The CDR3 DNA sequence: TGTGCCAGTAGTGATCTTGCGGCCTCTGGAAACACCATATATTTT.

The J gene is TRBJ2-5, the V gene TRBV6-5; the D gene is possibly TRBD1 (5 bases). Trimming removed 8 bases from V and 2 bases from J, with 12 bases in between. Germline V gene sequence: CDR1 MNHEY, CDR2 SVGAGI. The CDR3 spans 13 residues. The DNA for the CDR3 is TGTGCCAGCTTTTTAGGGGTTCAAGAGACCCAGTACTTC. This translates into CASFLGVQETQYF.

CDR3 nucleotide sequence: TGTGCCAGCAGGTTCACAGGTGTGGAATCCCTCCACTTT. Amino acid sequence: CASRFTGVESLHF. The genes are TRBV6-5 and TRBJ1-6; tentative D call: TRBD1 (5 bases). CDR1 and CDR2 (germline): MNHEY, SVGAGI. CDR3 length: 13 residues. Trimming cost V 6 bases and J 14 bases, with 17 bases left between them.

The chain joins TRBV6-2 or TRBV6-3 to TRBJ2-1; 9 nucleotides align to TRBD1. With 4 bases clipped from V and 7 bases from J, the junction kept 5 bases outside the gene matches. This CDR3 comprises 14 residues. Germline loops: CDR1 MNHEY, CDR2 SVGEGT. The CDR3 protein is CASSSPDRGNEQFF. CDR3 bases: TGTGCCAGCAGTTCCCCAGACAGGGGGAATGAGCAGTTCTTC.

This rearrangement joins TRBV3-1 (or the pseudogene TRBV3-2) to TRBJ1-1, with D unresolved. Germline V gives CDR1 LGHDT, CDR2 YNNKEL (reference sequence). This CDR3 has 15 residues. Between the trimmed V and J ends, which lost 5 bases and 0 bases, there was a span of 13 bases. The CDR3 coding sequence is TGTGCCAGCAGCTCTGGGAGGCCTTTGAACACTGAAGCTTTCTTT. Translation gives CASSSGRPLNTEAFF.

The chain uses TRBV5-5 and TRBJ1-1; TRBD1 might be the D (6 bases). CDR1 is SGHKS, CDR2 YYEKEE, per germline (reference sequence). Trimming cost V 0 bases and J 5 bases, with 11 bases left between them. This CDR3 is 14 amino acids long. The CDR3 is CASSLAGGQTEAFF. The CDR3 DNA follows: TGTGCCAGCAGCTTGGCCGGGGGGCAAACTGAAGCTTTCTTT.